The 8 T cell receptor beta chains listed next were all sequenced from one sample in a study of T-cell memory formation after mild COVID-19. MiXCR, applied by TCRdb to the 5' RACE reads, yields one record per CDR3 protein. The sample has roughly 250,000 distinct CDR3 sequences; approximately 16% are singletons. Sample: PBMCs or a T cell subset sorted from them (not recorded which). These receptors were obtained from a man younger than 35 who had mild COVID-19 (a few samples of this study predate the infection). Cell type and time point are not known.

The chain carries TRBV9 and TRBJ2-2; no firm D call. The V and J ends lost 3 bases and 4 bases respectively, with 16 bases between them. Germline V gene data show CDR1 as SGDLS and CDR2 as YYNGEE. The CDR3 loop spans 16 amino acids. The chain's CDR3 is CASSGTGPLGTGELFF. The CDR3 coding sequence is TGTGCCAGCAGCGGAACCGGGCCCCTGGGCACCGGGGAGCTGTTTTTT.

This chain links TRBV14 with TRBJ1-1; no firm D call. V was trimmed by 7 bases and J by 10 bases, leaving 19 bases between them. The germline V gene encodes CDR1 SGHDN and CDR2 FVKESK. CDR3 length: 13 amino acids. The CDR3 nucleotides read TGTGCCAGCAACCGAGACCCCTCCCTTGGAGCTTTCTTT. Translated: CASNRDPSLGAFF.

This sequence joins TRBV5-1 and TRBJ2-1; 7 nucleotides align to TRBD1. The length of the CDR3 is 14 residues. V was pared by 4 bases and J by 8 bases, with 9 bases of the junction left unmatched. Germline CDR1 reads SGHRS; CDR2 reads YFSETQ. This CDR3 is CASSLRLTGHEQFF. The CDR3 coding sequence is TGCGCCAGCAGCCTACGTCTGACAGGGCATGAGCAGTTCTTC.

This clonotype was counted between two and nine times. The V call is TRBV20-1, the J call TRBJ1-1; D is ambiguous. This CDR3 spans 15 amino acids. Germline V lookup: CDR1 DFQATT, CDR2 SNEGSKA (reference sequence). Trimming took 0 bases from V and 0 from J, leaving 11 bases between them. CDR3 protein: CSARDRILMNTEAFF. DNA of the CDR3: TGCAGTGCTAGAGACAGGATTCTGATGAACACTGAAGCTTTCTTT.

V and J are TRBV4-3 and TRBJ2-1, with a possible D match to TRBD2 (6 bases). This CDR3 contains 14 residues. Trimming took off 1 base at V and 10 bases at J, with 14 bases between the two ends. Germline CDR1 LGHNA, CDR2 YSLEER. The CDR3 loop reads CASSQVAGRQEQFF. The CDR3 DNA sequence: TGCGCCAGCAGCCAAGTCGCAGGGAGGCAAGAGCAGTTCTTC.

This clonotype came up a few times. The rearrangement links TRBV12-3 or TRBV12-4 to TRBJ1-3, with D unresolved. V lost 4 bases and J lost 2, with 9 bases in between. There are 14 residues in the CDR3. CDR3 residues: CASSSTAAGNTIYF. The CDR3 coding sequence is TGTGCCAGCAGTTCCACAGCAGCTGGAAACACCATATATTTT.

This clonotype occurred a few times. This chain uses TRBV20-1 with TRBJ2-3, with D perhaps TRBD1 (6 bases). Trimming pared 6 bases from V and 1 base from J, leaving 14 bases between. The CDR3 spans 14 residues. Germline V gene sequence: CDR1 DFQATT, CDR2 SNEGSKA (reference sequence). The CDR3: CSARAGAGTDTQYF. DNA of the CDR3: TGCAGTGCGAGGGCAGGGGCAGGCACAGATACGCAGTATTTT.

The rearrangement uses TRBV12-3 or TRBV12-4 and TRBJ1-2; TRBD1 aligns across 7 bases. V trimming: 5 bases; J trimming: 6 bases; junction bases outside the gene matches: 9. The CDR3 contains 14 residues. CDR3 bases: TGTGCCAGCAGTATCCGGGACAGCGGCGATGGCTACACCTTC. It translates to CASSIRDSGDGYTF.